This T cell receptor beta chain stems from a study of T cells in Graves' hyperthyroidism and ophthalmopathy. The source material, RNA transcripts, was used to amplify TCR beta CDR3 regions. The HTBI primer set was used in a first-round RT-PCR of the TCR CDR3. TCRdb analysed the multiplex PCR reads with MiXCR anew, one entry per CDR3 protein. The repertoire includes hundreds of thousands of distinct CDR3 sequences, around 20% of them detected once, and 16% sits in the top ten. This clonotype has ten or more counts. Trimming pared 5 bases from V and 3 bases from J, leaving 16 bases between. CDR3 size: 15 residues. Germline loops: CDR1 SEHNR, CDR2 FQNEAQ (reference sequence).

This sequence joins TRBV7-9 and TRBJ1-1; tentative D call: TRBD1 (6 bases). This sequence originates from a woman in her forties or fifties with Graves' hyperthyroidism that later progressed to Graves' ophthalmopathy. The sample consisted of blood. CDR3 in amino acids: CASSPQGRSDTEAFF. CDR3 nucleotide sequence: TGTGCCAGCAGCCCACAGGGTCGGAGCGACACTGAAGCTTTCTTT.